This T cell receptor (beta chain) was obtained from a study of shared clonotypes between healthy human individuals. Study-wide findings and caveats: Specimens sampled were limited to blood, with tissue repertoires likely differing.

As defined, naive CD8 cells were CD45RO-negative and positively selected for CCR7, with terminally differentiated effector memory CD45RA+ cells excluded. Between the trimmed V and J ends, which lost 0 bases and 5 bases, there was a span of 10 bases. The CDR3 covers 14 residues. CDR1 is SGHTA and CDR2 is FQGTGA in the germline V gene. Here immunoSEQ multiplex PCR was the method, and the copy in TCRdb shows in-frame clones only, minus some. The table shows more than 550,000 clones, with 92% occurring only once. Points on this clone: Antigen unknown.

This TCR was recovered from a young man in good health. The sample consisted of naive CD8+ T cells sorted from blood. The V and J genes are TRBV7-3 and TRBJ2-5, with D tentatively TRBD2 (6 bases). CDR3 sequence reads: CASSLTGEEETQYF. The DNA of the CDR3 is TGTGCCAGCAGCTTAACAGGGGAGGAGGAGACCCAGTACTTC.